This TCR beta chain was recorded in a study of T-cell memory formation after mild COVID-19. Study-wide results and limits: That cross-reactive memory joined was suggested by some responding clones appearing in pre-infection memory. Clones that contracted from day 15 to 85 were balanced CD4/CD8, while later expanders leaned CD4+.

Each CDR3 protein is one row after TCRdb ran MiXCR on the 5' RACE reads. The sample carries about 150,000 distinct CDR3 sequences, 13% to 15% recorded once. This CDR3 contains 13 residues. Germline loops: CDR1 SGHNT, CDR2 YYREEE (reference sequence). V was cut by 2 bases and J by 4 bases, with 7 bases left in between. The table lists this clonotype with a few counts. The antigen is unknown. This clonotype originated in an adult woman who had mild COVID-19 (a few samples of this study predate the infection). Cell type and time point are not known. The sample consisted of PBMCs or a T cell subset sorted from them (not recorded which). This chain joins TRBV5-4 and TRBJ2-1; TRBD2 might be the D (5 bases). The CDR3 sequence: CASSFRGYNEQFF. For the CDR3, the DNA is TGTGCCAGCAGCTTTCGGGGTTACAATGAGCAGTTCTTC.